The source of this TCR beta chain is a study of shared clonotypes between healthy human individuals (dated by TCRdb to 2020 to 2021). With respect to the entire study: A couple of women and a few men aged 18 to 49 years were included in the cohort. For each donor, three plates each were used for CD4 naive and CD4 memory, two plates were used for CD8 naive, and one plate was used for CD8 memory. To estimate repertoire size and how much clonotypes are shared between individuals, the study performed deep sequencing of blood TCR repertoires from roughly five healthy adults. To increase sequencing depth and limit assay-specific biases, TCR repertoire library preparation and sequencing were carried out by different laboratories using diverse techniques. Between about 0.9 and 9 billion PBMCs per donor were obtained by leukapheresis.

Using the deep immunoSEQ assay, TCR CDR3 regions were amplified from genomic DNA by multiplex PCR. Extracted genomic DNA from each cell subset was distributed evenly across all wells of several immunoSEQ 96-well plates, and each plate was treated as a replicate. For sorted subsets, around 200 ng genomic DNA, equal to about 30,000 T cell genomes, was loaded into each replicate PCR. Purified libraries were measured with a Qubit 3.0 fluorometer, size-checked on a Bioanalyzer 2100, and measured again with the KAPA Library Quantification kit. A separate single-read 150-cycle Illumina NextSeq 550 flow cell was used to sequence each immunoSEQ 96-well plate. In the authors' own workflow: Because only junctional sequences without quality scores were contained in the immunoSEQ output, filtering matching that applied to full-length reads could not be performed. Sequences were annotated with PyIR, a Python wrapper for IgBLAST v1.9, using IMGT germline references to assign V/J genes and CDR3. Reads with weak V/J assignments (E-value above 1e-6), missing CDR3, stop codons, out-of-frame junctions, or ambiguous translated residues were removed. V3J clonotypes were defined as sequences sharing the same inferred V gene, J gene, and CDR3 amino acid sequence. Percentage overlap between repertoires was calculated by dividing the number of shared unique clonotypes by the size of the smaller repertoire. RTK rarefaction, the Chao1 estimator, and Recon v2.1 estimates of unobserved clonotypes were used to assess repertoire richness. For all TCRbeta clonotypes obtained by the gDNA method from several donors, generation probabilities were computed with OLGA. Sourced from immuneACCESS, this table was stored by TCRdb with only in-frame sequences that have V and J called. A share of the clones is absent; for the studies checked, an unresolved V gene accounts for under half, and the remainder has no known explanation. V, J and clone size are taken as reported in that table, and D and trimming were inferred from the DNA itself. In all, the sample holds 2 million to 2.5 million clones, and 85% to 95% of those were seen once. The ten largest clones capture around 0.13% of the sample.

CDR1 DFQATT and CDR2 SNEGSKA were looked up in the germline V gene (reference sequence). Trimming removed 5 bases from V and 6 bases from J, leaving 4 bases between the germline ends. The cysteine opens and the phenylalanine closes a CDR3 of 9 amino acids. Solely the CDR3 DNA is kept, with 27 bases framed from the first base. A remark on this clone: The antigen this receptor binds is unknown. Qualities for individual bases were not recorded, and no much larger clone is one base off.

Healthy HIV-negative adults with no recently reported acute infections or vaccinations were included as donors. All donors were Caucasian adults living in Nashville, Tennessee, USA. CD4+ T cells were enriched through magnetic negative selection, after which naive cells were positively selected on CD45RA and the remaining negative fraction served as the memory subset. Blood was collected by leukapheresis, and PBMCs were isolated by Ficoll-Histopaque density gradient centrifugation and then cryopreserved in liquid nitrogen vapor phase. Purity and quantity of every magnetically sorted T cell population were checked by analytical flow cytometry. Genomic DNA was isolated from every sorted fraction and measured by UV absorbance on a Nanodrop 2000c. What the work shows at the level of the full study, not this receptor alone: Compared with non-shared clonotypes, the clonotypes found in all four sorted-subset donors had higher generation probabilities. Naive subsets generally had larger estimated clonotype richness than memory subsets. Based on pairwise subsampling, the degree of clonotype sharing among donors was expected to be affected by sequencing depth. Across four donors, roughly 5.1% of naive CD4, more than 3% of naive CD8, 2.3% of memory CD4, and under 0.45% of memory CD8 clonotypes were shared. Because the study included a small number of donors, the genetic and exposure-history diversity represented was limited. Incomplete sequencing was indicated by rarefaction of sorted-subset datasets, despite the large sequencing depth. Sampling was restricted to blood, and TCR repertoires in tissue are likely to differ from TCR repertoires in blood.

The sample comprised naive CD4+ T cells sorted from blood. This specimen's cell subset or site label, interpreted: CD45RA+ positively selected. The chain employs TRBV20-1 and TRBJ1-2, with the D gene not clear enough to name. This sequence was found in a man aged 18 to 30 in good health. CDR3 loop: CSALDGYTF. The base sequence is TGCAGTGCTTTAGATGGCTACACCTTC.